This TCR beta chain was identified during a study of T cells in Graves' hyperthyroidism and ophthalmopathy. CDR1 is DFQATT and CDR2 is SNEGSKA in the germline V gene (reference sequence). The CDR3 runs to 13 residues. Worth noting for this clonotype: The junction shows a germline mismatch at one end, possibly a read error.

From RNA transcripts, TCR beta CDR3 regions were amplified. A first-round RT-PCR of the TCR CDR3 used the HTBI primer set. In TCRdb, the multiplex PCR reads were re-called with MiXCR into one record per CDR3 protein. The sample has 500,000 to 600,000 distinct CDR3 sequences, 46% seen once. This TCR came from a woman aged 18-35 years with Graves' hyperthyroidism. V and J are TRBV20-1 and TRBJ2-7; possibly TRBD2 for D (6 bases). The sequenced sample consisted of peripheral blood or thyroid tissue (not recorded which). CDR3 nucleotides: TGCGGTGCTAGAGATAGGGGACTTGACAAGCAGTACTTC. Residues: CGARDRGLDKQYF.